This T cell receptor beta chain is drawn from a study of CD8+CD57+ T cells in acquired aplastic anemia. Whole-study context: Quantities of DNA derived from sorted CD4+ and CD8+ cells averaged 3.2 ug. CD4+ cells from healthy donors averaged roughly 10 million reads. Points from the study as a whole: Approximately 28 CD8+ CDR3 sequences were shared between patients and controls. CD8+ Simpson's diversity showed no significant patient-control difference.

From germline, CDR1 is DFQATT and CDR2 SNEGSKA (reference sequence). The length of the CDR3 is 9 residues. A word on this clonotype: What it recognizes is unknown.

Genomic DNA acted as the template from which TCR beta VDJ combination and CDR3 sequence profiling were carried out. TCRdb called the reads again in MiXCR, with one record for every CDR3 protein. This table holds some 190,000 distinct CDR3 sequences, less than 55% found once. The gene calls are TRBV20-1 and TRBJ1-2; D is ambiguous. Specimen: sorted CD4+, CD8+, or CD8+CD57+ T cells (not recorded which) from PBMCs. The origin of this receptor is a human donor in good health. Here the CDR3 reads CREPIGYTF. The CDR3, as DNA: TGCAGGGAACCGATTGGCTACACCTTC.